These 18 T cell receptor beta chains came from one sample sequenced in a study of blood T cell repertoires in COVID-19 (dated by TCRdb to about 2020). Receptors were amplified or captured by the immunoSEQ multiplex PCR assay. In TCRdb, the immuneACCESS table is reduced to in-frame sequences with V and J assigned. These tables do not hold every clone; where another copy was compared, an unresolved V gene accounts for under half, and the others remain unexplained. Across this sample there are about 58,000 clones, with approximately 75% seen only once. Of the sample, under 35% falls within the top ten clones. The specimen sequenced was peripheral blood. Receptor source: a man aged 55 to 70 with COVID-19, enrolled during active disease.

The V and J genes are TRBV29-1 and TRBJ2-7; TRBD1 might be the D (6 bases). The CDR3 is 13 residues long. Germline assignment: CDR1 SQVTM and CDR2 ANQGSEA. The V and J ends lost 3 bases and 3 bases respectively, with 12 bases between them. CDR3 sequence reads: CSVDGQGLYEQYF. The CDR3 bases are TGCAGCGTTGACGGGCAGGGGCTCTACGAGCAGTACTTC.

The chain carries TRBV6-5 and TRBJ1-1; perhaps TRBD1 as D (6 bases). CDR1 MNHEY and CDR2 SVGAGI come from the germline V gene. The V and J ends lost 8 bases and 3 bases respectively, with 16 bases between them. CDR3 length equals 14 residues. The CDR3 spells CASFGGAWDTEAFF. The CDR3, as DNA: TGTGCCAGCTTTGGGGGGGCATGGGACACTGAAGCTTTCTTT.

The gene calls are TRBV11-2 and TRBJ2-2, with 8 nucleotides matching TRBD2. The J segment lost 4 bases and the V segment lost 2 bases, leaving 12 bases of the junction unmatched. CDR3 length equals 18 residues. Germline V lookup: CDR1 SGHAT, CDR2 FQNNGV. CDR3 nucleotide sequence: TGTGCCAGCAGCTTACGGGCGGGGGGTCTGGCGAGCACCGGGGAGCTGTTTTTT. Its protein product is CASSLRAGGLASTGELFF.

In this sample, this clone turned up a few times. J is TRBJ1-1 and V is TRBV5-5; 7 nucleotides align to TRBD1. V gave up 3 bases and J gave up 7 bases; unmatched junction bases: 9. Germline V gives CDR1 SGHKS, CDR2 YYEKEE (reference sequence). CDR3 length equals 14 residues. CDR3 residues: CASSSIDRVGEAFF. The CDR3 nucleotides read TGTGCCAGCAGCTCGATCGACAGGGTCGGTGAAGCTTTCTTT.

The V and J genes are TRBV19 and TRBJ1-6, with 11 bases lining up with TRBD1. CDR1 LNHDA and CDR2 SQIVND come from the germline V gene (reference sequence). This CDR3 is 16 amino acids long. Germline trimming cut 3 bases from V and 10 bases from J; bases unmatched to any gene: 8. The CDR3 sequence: CASSIEKGTGGSPLHF. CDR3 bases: TGTGCCAGTAGTATTGAAAAAGGGACAGGGGGATCACCCCTCCACTTT.

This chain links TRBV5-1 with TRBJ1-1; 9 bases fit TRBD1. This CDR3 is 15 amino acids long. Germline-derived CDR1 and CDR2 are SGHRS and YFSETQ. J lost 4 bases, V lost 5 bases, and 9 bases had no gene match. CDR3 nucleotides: TGCGCCAGCAGGGAACAGGGGGCGACGAGCACTGAAGCTTTCTTT. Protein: CASREQGATSTEAFF.

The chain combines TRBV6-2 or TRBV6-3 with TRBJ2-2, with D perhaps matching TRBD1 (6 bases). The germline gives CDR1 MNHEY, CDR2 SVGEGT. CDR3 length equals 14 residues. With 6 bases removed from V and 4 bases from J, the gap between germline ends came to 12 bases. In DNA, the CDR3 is TGTGCCAGCAGCAAACAGGGCCCCACCGGGGAGCTGTTTTTT. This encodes CASSKQGPTGELFF.

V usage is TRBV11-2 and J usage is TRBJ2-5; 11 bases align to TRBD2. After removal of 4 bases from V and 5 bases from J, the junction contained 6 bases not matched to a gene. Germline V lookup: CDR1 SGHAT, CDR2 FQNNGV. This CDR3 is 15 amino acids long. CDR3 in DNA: TGTGCCAGCAGCTCTAGCGGGGGGATTGGGGAGACCCAGTACTTC. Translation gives CASSSSGGIGETQYF.

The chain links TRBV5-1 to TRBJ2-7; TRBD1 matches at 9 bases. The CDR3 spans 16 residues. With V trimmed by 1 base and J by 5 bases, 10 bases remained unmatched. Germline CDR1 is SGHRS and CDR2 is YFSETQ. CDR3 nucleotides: TGCGCCAGCAGCTTGTTAATAGGACAGGGGAACAACGAGCAGTACTTC. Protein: CASSLLIGQGNNEQYF.

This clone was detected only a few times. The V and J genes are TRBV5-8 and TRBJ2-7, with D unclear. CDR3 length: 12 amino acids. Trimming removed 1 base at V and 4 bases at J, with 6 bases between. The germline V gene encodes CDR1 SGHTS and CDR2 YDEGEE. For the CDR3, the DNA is TGTGCCAGCAGCTTGCTAGAGTACGAGCAGTACTTC. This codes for CASSLLEYEQYF.

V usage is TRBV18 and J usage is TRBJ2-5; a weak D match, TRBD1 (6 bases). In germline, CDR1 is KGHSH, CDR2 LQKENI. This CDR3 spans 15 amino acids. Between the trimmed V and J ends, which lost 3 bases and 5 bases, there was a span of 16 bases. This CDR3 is CASSPRAGTMETQYF. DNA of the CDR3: TGTGCCAGCTCACCCCGGGCAGGGACAATGGAGACCCAGTACTTC.

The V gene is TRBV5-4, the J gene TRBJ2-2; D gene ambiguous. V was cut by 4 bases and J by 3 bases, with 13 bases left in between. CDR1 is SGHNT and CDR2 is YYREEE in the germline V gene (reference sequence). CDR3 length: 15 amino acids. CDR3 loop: CASSISGAHTGELFF. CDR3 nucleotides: TGTGCCAGCAGCATATCGGGTGCTCACACCGGGGAGCTGTTTTTT. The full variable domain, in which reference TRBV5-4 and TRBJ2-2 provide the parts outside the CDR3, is ETGVTQSPTHLIKTRGQQVTLRCSSQSGHNTVSWYQQALGQGPQFIFQYYREEENGRGNFPPRFSGLQFPNYSSELNVNALELDDSALYLCASSISGAHTGELFFGEGSRLTVL.

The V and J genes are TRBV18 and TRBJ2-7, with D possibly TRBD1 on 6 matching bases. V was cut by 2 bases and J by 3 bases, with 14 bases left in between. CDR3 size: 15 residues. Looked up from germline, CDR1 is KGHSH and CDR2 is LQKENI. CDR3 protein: CASSPSAGVNYEQYF. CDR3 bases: TGTGCCAGCTCACCATCGGCAGGGGTGAACTACGAGCAGTACTTC.

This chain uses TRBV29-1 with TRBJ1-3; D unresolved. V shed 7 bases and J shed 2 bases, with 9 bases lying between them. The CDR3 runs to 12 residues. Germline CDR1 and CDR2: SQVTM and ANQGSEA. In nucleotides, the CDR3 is TGCAGCGCCCAGCAGGCTGGAAACACCATATATTTT. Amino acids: CSAQQAGNTIYF.

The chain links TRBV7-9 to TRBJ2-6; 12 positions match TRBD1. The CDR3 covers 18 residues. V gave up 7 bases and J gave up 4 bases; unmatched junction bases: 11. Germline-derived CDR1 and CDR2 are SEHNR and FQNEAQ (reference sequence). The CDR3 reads CASIKRDRGLRGANVLTF. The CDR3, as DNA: TGTGCCAGCATAAAACGGGACAGGGGGCTACGCGGGGCCAACGTCCTGACTTTC.

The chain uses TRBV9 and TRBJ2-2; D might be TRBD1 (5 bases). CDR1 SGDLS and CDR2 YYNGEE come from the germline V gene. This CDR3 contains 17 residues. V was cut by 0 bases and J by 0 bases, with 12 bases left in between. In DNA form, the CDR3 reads TGTGCCAGCAGCGTAGGAGGCTGGACATCGAACACCGGGGAGCTGTTTTTT. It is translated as CASSVGGWTSNTGELFF.

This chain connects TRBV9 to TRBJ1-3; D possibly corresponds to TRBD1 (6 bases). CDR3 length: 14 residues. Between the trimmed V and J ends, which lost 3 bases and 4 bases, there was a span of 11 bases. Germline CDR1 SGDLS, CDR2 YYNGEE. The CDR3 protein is CASSEGGLGNTIYF. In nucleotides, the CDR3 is TGTGCCAGCAGCGAGGGGGGGCTCGGAAACACCATATATTTT.

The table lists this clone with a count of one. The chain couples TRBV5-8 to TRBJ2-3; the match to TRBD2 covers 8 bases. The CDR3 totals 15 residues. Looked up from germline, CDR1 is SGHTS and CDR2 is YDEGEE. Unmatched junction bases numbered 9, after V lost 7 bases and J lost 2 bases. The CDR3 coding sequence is TGTGCCAGCGGGGGCGGGAGGCTGGACACAGATACGCAGTATTTT. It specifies CASGGGRLDTDTQYF. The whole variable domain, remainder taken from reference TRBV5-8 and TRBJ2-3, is EAGVTQSPTHLIKTRGQQATLRCSPISGHTSVYWYQQALGLGLQFLLWYDEGEERNRGNFPPRFSGRQFPNYSSELNVNALELEDSALYLCASGGGRLDTDTQYFGPGTRLTVL.